Sequencing of this TCR beta chain was carried out in a study of Graves' ophthalmopathy and Graves' hyperthyroidism. This clonotype has a handful of counts. RNA transcripts served as template for amplifying TCR beta CDR3 sequences. HTBI primers were employed in first-round RT-PCR, then a second-round multiplex PCR followed. MiXCR, applied by TCRdb to the multiplex PCR reads, yields one record per CDR3 protein. In the table there are about 740,000 distinct CDR3 sequences, 40% of which are singletons. Trimming took off 2 bases at V and 5 bases at J, with 14 bases between the two ends. CDR3 length: 14 amino acids. CDR1 is SGHRS and CDR2 is YFSETQ in the germline V gene.

The receptor comes from an adult man with Graves' ophthalmopathy. This rearrangement joins TRBV5-1 to TRBJ2-7, with D tentatively TRBD2 (7 bases). Sample: peripheral blood. This CDR3 reads CASSFQGGGDEQYF. Here the CDR3 DNA reads TGCGCCAGCAGCTTTCAAGGGGGAGGGGACGAGCAGTACTTC.